This entry lists 22 T cell receptor beta chains sequenced from one sample in a study of blood T cell repertoires in COVID-19 (dated by TCRdb to the early 2020s). Libraries were made using the immunoSEQ multiplex PCR assay. The immuneACCESS repertoire file appears here via TCRdb, limited to in-frame rearrangements. These files lack a portion of the clones; in checked studies, under half of the deficit traces to unresolved V genes, and the cause of the others is not known. This sample has about 130,000 clones in its table, and more than 75% of those were observed once. The top ten clones comprise about 10% of the sample. Sequenced material: peripheral blood. These receptors all come from a man in his fifties or sixties who had recovered from COVID-19.

The chain is built from TRBV4-3 and TRBJ1-4; D unresolved. Trimming left V 0 bases short and J 4 bases short, with 9 bases between. The CDR3 covers 15 residues. CDR1 is LGHNA and CDR2 is YSLEER in the germline V gene. CDR3 DNA: TGCGCCAGCAGCCAAGATGTGGGGAGTAATGAAAAACTGTTTTTT. This codes for CASSQDVGSNEKLFF.

The V gene is TRBV7-2, the J gene TRBJ2-1, with a possible D match to TRBD2 (6 bases). Trimming left V 5 bases short and J 9 bases short, with 20 bases between. The CDR3 has 15 amino acids. Per germline, CDR1 SGHTA and CDR2 FQGNSA. The CDR3: CASSEGLGVVGEQFF. CDR3 DNA sequence: TGTGCCAGCAGCGAGGGACTTGGAGTTGTAGGTGAGCAGTTCTTC.

The chain's CDR3 is CASRLTGAGNTIYF. CDR3 coding DNA: TGTGCCAGTAGACTCACAGGGGCTGGAAACACCATATATTTT. The V call is TRBV19, the J call TRBJ1-3, with TRBD1 matching over 7 bases. Germline loops: CDR1 LNHDA, CDR2 SQIVND (reference sequence). V lost 6 bases to trimming and J lost 2 bases; unmatched junction nucleotides: 4. This CDR3 region has 14 residues.

In its sample, this clone was seen a few times. This chain joins TRBV4-2 and TRBJ1-6; no definite D call. In germline, CDR1 is LGHNA, CDR2 YNFKEQ. The V and J ends lost 0 bases and 10 bases respectively, with 13 bases between them. The CDR3 loop spans 15 amino acids. CDR3: CASSQENSIRSPLHF. The CDR3, as DNA: TGTGCCAGCAGCCAAGAAAACAGTATCAGGTCACCCCTCCACTTT.

The rearrangement uses TRBV19 and TRBJ1-1; a possible D gene is TRBD1 (6 bases). Germline V CDR1 and CDR2: LNHDA, SQIVND (reference sequence). Trimming removed 5 bases at V and 8 bases at J, with 18 bases between. The CDR3 extends over 14 amino acids. Here the CDR3 reads CASSPPPGTREAFF. CDR3 sequence (DNA): TGTGCCAGTAGTCCCCCTCCCGGGACACGGGAAGCTTTCTTT. Filled out from reference TRBV19 and TRBJ1-1, the complete variable domain reads DGGITQSPKYLFRKEGQNVTLSCEQNLNHDAMYWYRQDPGQGLRLIYYSQIVNDFQKGDIAEGYSVSREKKESFPLTVTSAQKNPTAFYLCASSPPPGTREAFFGQGTRLTVV.

V gene TRBV9 combines with J gene TRBJ2-2; a weak D match, TRBD2 (6 bases). From germline, CDR1 is SGDLS and CDR2 YYNGEE. CDR3 length: 17 amino acids. Trimming left V 0 bases short and J 4 bases short, with 16 bases between. The CDR3 loop reads CASSVVDAGYRTGELFF. In DNA, the CDR3 is TGTGCCAGCAGCGTAGTAGACGCGGGATACCGCACCGGGGAGCTGTTTTTT.

This clone was observed a handful of times. The V call is TRBV29-1, the J call TRBJ2-5; weak D call: TRBD2 (5 bases). This CDR3 has 11 amino acids. Trimming took off 7 bases at V and 12 bases at J, with 18 bases between the two ends. Germline lookup yields CDR1 SQVTM and CDR2 ANQGSEA. The CDR3 here is CSASTRGWEYF. The CDR3, as DNA: TGCAGCGCCTCCACTCGGGGATGGGAGTACTTC.

The chain combines TRBV23-1 with TRBJ1-6; 12 bases agree with TRBD1. TRBV23-1 is an open reading frame whose function is uncertain. V gave up 4 bases and J gave up 7 bases; unmatched junction bases: 8. CDR3 length: 17 residues. CDR3 loop: CASSRRDRGLKNSPLHF. The CDR3 nucleotides are TGCGCCAGCAGTCGAAGGGACAGGGGGCTGAAAAATTCACCCCTCCACTTT.

The V call is TRBV19, the J call TRBJ1-1; 7 positions match TRBD1. The CDR3 loop spans 15 amino acids. Trimming cost V 1 base and J 0 bases; bases outside gene matches: 2. Per germline, CDR1 LNHDA and CDR2 SQIVND (reference sequence). The CDR3 sequence is CASSIAGQVNTEAFF. The CDR3 DNA follows: TGTGCCAGTAGTATAGCAGGACAGGTGAACACTGAAGCTTTCTTT.

This chain uses TRBV2 with TRBJ2-5; D is possibly TRBD1 (6 bases). Germline loops: CDR1 SNHLY, CDR2 FYNNEI. Trimming removed 10 bases at V and 4 bases at J, with 13 bases between. This CDR3 contains 12 residues. The CDR3 is CAIPWGRETQYF. The CDR3 region has the DNA TGTGCCATCCCTTGGGGGCGAGAGACCCAGTACTTC.

CDR3 sequence: CASSPPRGYTGELFF. Written as DNA, the CDR3 is TGTGCCAGCAGTCCACCGCGGGGGTACACCGGGGAGCTGTTTTTT. The chain carries TRBV28 and TRBJ2-2; 7 bases are a match to TRBD2. CDR3 length equals 15 residues. V was pared by 5 bases and J by 3 bases, with 6 bases of the junction left unmatched. CDR1 MDHEN and CDR2 SYDVKM come from the germline V gene.

The CDR3, as DNA: TGTGCCAGCAGCCACTTAGCGGGAGGGCCGGGGGAGCAGTACTTC. Translation gives CASSHLAGGPGEQYF. The V gene is TRBV3-1 (or the pseudogene TRBV3-2), the J gene TRBJ2-7; 11 bases are shared with TRBD2. CDR1 LGHDT and CDR2 YNNKEL come from the germline V gene (reference sequence). The CDR3 extends over 15 amino acids. The trim removed 3 bases at V and 7 bases at J, leaving 8 bases unmatched.

V and J are TRBV6-1 and TRBJ2-1, with 7 nucleotides matching TRBD1. From germline, CDR1 is MNHNS and CDR2 SASEGT. J gave up 6 bases and V 3 bases, and 5 bases lay outside the gene matches. The CDR3 runs 14 residues. The CDR3 region has the DNA TGTGCCAGCAGTGAGCAAGGGACAGTCAATGAGCAGTTCTTC. Protein: CASSEQGTVNEQFF.

The chain employs TRBV11-1 and TRBJ2-1; possible D gene TRBD2, 7 bases. V was clipped by 3 bases and J by 7 bases, with 13 bases between them. This CDR3 contains 14 residues. Germline V gene data show CDR1 as SGHAT and CDR2 as FQDESV (reference sequence). The CDR3 nucleotides read TGTGCCAGCAGCTTCACCAGGGGAGGGAATGAGCAGTTCTTC. It yields the protein CASSFTRGGNEQFF.

The chain employs TRBV6-5 and TRBJ1-2; a weak D match, TRBD1 (6 bases). The germline V gene has CDR1 MNHEY and CDR2 SVGAGI. There are 13 residues in the CDR3. The germline V and J ends were trimmed by 6 bases and 1 base, with 9 bases remaining between them. The DNA of the CDR3 is TGTGCCAGCAGACAGGGAAATAACTATGGCTACACCTTC. The encoded protein is CASRQGNNYGYTF.

The gene calls are TRBV27 and TRBJ1-2; D uncertain. The CDR3 totals 15 residues. Per the germline V gene, CDR1 is MNHEY and CDR2 is SMNVEV (reference sequence). Trimming shortened V by 4 bases and J by 4 bases, and 16 bases separated the two germline ends. The CDR3 DNA is TGTGCCAGCAGTTCCCTCGACGGGAGAGCCTATGGCTACACCTTC. It specifies CASSSLDGRAYGYTF.

This clone was picked up one time. V usage is TRBV6-5 and J usage is TRBJ2-7; 10 bases agree with TRBD1. Germline CDR1 and CDR2: MNHEY and SVGAGI. Losses at the gene ends were 6 bases for V and 2 bases for J; bases not matched to a gene: 7. The CDR3 sequence is 15 residues long. The CDR3 coding sequence is TGTGCCAGCAGCCCCCGGGACAGGGGACCCTACGAGCAGTACTTC. This gives the protein CASSPRDRGPYEQYF.

This clone was picked up one time. The chain is built from TRBV3-1 (or the pseudogene TRBV3-2) and TRBJ1-1, with D maybe TRBD1 (5 bases). The V gene's germline CDR1 is LGHDT and CDR2 YNNKEL (reference sequence). This CDR3 has 14 amino acids. Trimming left V 4 bases short and J 5 bases short, with 14 bases between. Written as DNA, the CDR3 is TGTGCCAGCAGCCGGGGGGACCCTGGGACTGAAGCTTTCTTT. Encoded protein: CASSRGDPGTEAFF.

The chain recombines TRBV7-2 with TRBJ2-5; TRBD1 aligns across 7 bases. Germline CDR1 SGHTA, CDR2 FQGNSA. V lost 5 bases, J lost 1 base, and 10 bases stayed unmatched. The CDR3 runs to 16 residues. CDR3 DNA sequence: TGTGCCAGCAGCGCTGGTCCGGGACAGACCCAAGAGACCCAGTACTTC. It specifies CASSAGPGQTQETQYF.

This clone was recorded at least ten times. The genes are TRBV20-1 and TRBJ1-5; TRBD1 aligns across 7 bases. The CDR3 is 15 residues long. J was trimmed by 1 base and V by 4 bases; bases with no gene match: 7. Germline V gene sequence: CDR1 DFQATT, CDR2 SNEGSKA (reference sequence). The CDR3 is CSAIEGGVSNQPQHF. CDR3 coding DNA: TGCAGTGCTATTGAAGGGGGCGTAAGCAATCAGCCCCAGCATTTT.

The genes are TRBV5-6 and TRBJ1-6; 7 positions match TRBD1. The J segment lost 6 bases and the V segment lost 0 bases, leaving 3 bases of the junction unmatched. The CDR3 is 15 amino acids. In germline, CDR1 is SGHDT, CDR2 YYEEEE. CDR3 amino acids: CASSLDRGPNSPLHF. CDR3 sequence (DNA): TGTGCCAGCAGCTTGGATAGGGGGCCTAATTCACCCCTCCACTTT.

This chain uses TRBV24-1 with TRBJ2-3; 7 nucleotides align to TRBD2. The CDR3 spans 17 residues. With V trimmed by 1 base and J by 0 bases, 6 bases remained unmatched. In germline, CDR1 is KGHDR, CDR2 SFDVKD. DNA of the CDR3: TGTGCCACCAGTGATTTTACAGCGGGATATAGCACAGATACGCAGTATTTT. Translating gives CATSDFTAGYSTDTQYF.